This T cell receptor beta chain was retrieved from a study of T cells in Graves' hyperthyroidism and ophthalmopathy. Across the study: Peripheral blood was drawn at first diagnosis, prior to all treatment.

This clonotype was seen ten or more times. The CDR3 contains 14 residues. V gave up 3 bases and J gave up 5 bases, with 16 bases separating them. CDR1 DFQATT and CDR2 SNEGSKA come from the germline V gene (reference sequence). The TCR beta CDR3 regions underwent amplification using RNA transcripts as the source. When the TCR CDR3 underwent first-round RT-PCR, the HTBI primer set was used. One entry per CDR3 protein, called by TCRdb with MiXCR from the multiplex PCR reads. The sample consists of roughly 300,000 distinct CDR3 sequences, approximately 26% of them appearing once. The specimen was blood. V and J are TRBV20-1 and TRBJ1-1; D perhaps matches TRBD1 (5 bases). This TCR came from a man in his forties with Graves' hyperthyroidism that later progressed to Graves' ophthalmopathy. Written as DNA, the CDR3 is TGCAGTGCTAGGACCCCGGGGCGGGCGACTGAAGCTTTCTTT. Amino acid sequence: CSARTPGRATEAFF.